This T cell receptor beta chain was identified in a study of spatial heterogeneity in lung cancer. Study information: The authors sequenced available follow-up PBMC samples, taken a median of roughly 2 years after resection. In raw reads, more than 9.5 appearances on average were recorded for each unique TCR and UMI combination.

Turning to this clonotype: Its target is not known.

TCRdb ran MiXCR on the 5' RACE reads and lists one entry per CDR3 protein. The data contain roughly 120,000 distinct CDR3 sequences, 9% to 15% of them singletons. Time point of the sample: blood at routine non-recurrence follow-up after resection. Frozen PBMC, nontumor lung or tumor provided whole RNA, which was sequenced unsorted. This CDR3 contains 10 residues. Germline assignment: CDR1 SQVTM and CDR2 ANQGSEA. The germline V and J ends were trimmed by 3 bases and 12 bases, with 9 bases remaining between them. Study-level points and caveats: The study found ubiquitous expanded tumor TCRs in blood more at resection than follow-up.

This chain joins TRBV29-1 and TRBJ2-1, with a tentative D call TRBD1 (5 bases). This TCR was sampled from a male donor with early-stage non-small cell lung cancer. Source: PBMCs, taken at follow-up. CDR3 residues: CSVDKGVQFF. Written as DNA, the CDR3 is TGCAGCGTTGATAAAGGGGTGCAGTTCTTC.